Below, 27 T cell receptor beta chains from the same sample are listed, as sequenced in a study of identical twins (TCRdb year 2016). Library preparation was by 5' RACE. The run used an Illumina HiSeq 2000. TCRdb ran its own pipeline on the public reads, namely fastp trimming at Q25 and MiXCR clone calling, and kept in-frame beta chains. Each entry merges the rows of one CDR3 protein and shows their most common DNA and genes. The sample includes hundreds of thousands of distinct CDR3 sequences, with over 8.5% observed a single time. Of the sample, around 0.95% falls within the top ten clones. Another study also made use of these data, one on yellow fever vaccine responses in identical twins.

The specimen sequenced was PBMCs. The origin of the receptors is a woman aged 18-35 years in good health.

This clonotype was counted at least ten times. V and J are TRBV29-1 and TRBJ2-1; D possibly matches TRBD1 or TRBD2 (6 bases each). V shed 7 bases and J shed 9 bases, with 19 bases lying between them. CDR3 length: 13 residues. Germline lookup yields CDR1 SQVTM and CDR2 ANQGSEA. The CDR3 loop reads CSGGASLYGEQFF. As DNA, the CDR3 is TGCAGCGGGGGGGCCAGTCTTTATGGTGAGCAGTTCTTC.

This chain joins TRBV12-3 or TRBV12-4 and TRBJ2-2; 7 bases are a match to TRBD2. This CDR3 is built from 18 residues. V lost 8 bases, J lost 1 base, and 16 bases stayed unmatched. Here the CDR3 reads CASSPYFALAENTGELFF. CDR3 bases: TGTGCCAGCTCTCCTTATTTTGCGCTAGCGGAGAACACCGGGGAGCTGTTTTTT.

This clonotype has a handful of counts. The chain is built from TRBV21-1 and TRBJ2-7; the DNA was not compared with TRBD1, the D call given in the table. TRBV21-1 is a listed pseudogene. This CDR3 has 19 residues. The CDR3 here is CASSKVAGTGEIPGNEQYF. CDR3 DNA sequence: TGTGCCAGCAGCAAAGTGGCCGGGACAGGGGAAATCCCCGGCAACGAGCAGTACTTC.

This chain uses TRBV14 with TRBJ2-7; 7 positions match TRBD2. The V and J ends lost 1 base and 7 bases, in that order; junction bases with no gene match: 4. CDR1 is SGHDN, CDR2 FVKESK, per germline. The length of the CDR3 is 13 residues. The CDR3 sequence: CASSQGLAGEQYF. CDR3 DNA sequence: TGTGCCAGCAGCCAAGGACTAGCCGGGGAGCAGTACTTC.

This chain links TRBV10-2 with TRBJ2-1; 9 bases map to TRBD2. The trim removed 3 bases at V and 7 bases at J, leaving 16 bases unmatched. From germline, CDR1 is WSHSY and CDR2 SAAADI. The CDR3 loop spans 18 amino acids. In nucleotides, the CDR3 is TGCGCCAGCAGTGACAGAAGGGATAGCGGGAGCGTACGGAATGAGCAGTTCTTC. Translated: CASSDRRDSGSVRNEQFF.

This clonotype was counted between two and nine times. The CDR3 DNA sequence: TGCGCCAGCAGCCATACGACTAGCGGGTCCAATGAGCAGTTCTTC. As protein: CASSHTTSGSNEQFF. V is TRBV4-1 and J is TRBJ2-1, with 10 bases identical to TRBD2. The CDR3 sequence is 15 residues long. From germline, CDR1 is MGHRA and CDR2 YSYEKL. Losses at the gene ends were 3 bases for V and 6 bases for J; bases not matched to a gene: 5.

The J gene is TRBJ2-7, the V gene TRBV29-1; D call uncertain. V was pared by 0 bases and J by 0 bases, with 9 bases between. The length of the CDR3 is 14 residues. Germline V gene data show CDR1 as SQVTM and CDR2 as ANQGSEA. The CDR3: CSVEDRTISYEQYF. The CDR3 bases are TGCAGCGTTGAAGATCGTACGATCTCCTACGAGCAGTACTTC.

This clonotype was observed at least ten times. The chain joins TRBV15 to TRBJ1-5; D remains ambiguous. Germline CDR1 and CDR2: LNHNV and YYDKDF (reference sequence). This CDR3 spans 15 amino acids. V gave up 1 base and J gave up 5 bases, with 12 bases separating them. Here the CDR3 reads CATSRGEVPHQPQHF. The CDR3, as DNA: TGTGCCACCAGCAGAGGTGAGGTCCCTCATCAGCCCCAGCATTTT.

V gene TRBV7-2 combines with J gene TRBJ2-1; D is undetermined. CDR1 is SGHTA, CDR2 FQGNSA, per germline. The V and J ends lost 3 bases and 0 bases respectively, with 15 bases between them. The CDR3 extends over 17 amino acids. The DNA of the CDR3 is TGTGCCAGCAGCTTGACCGCCCTCCAAAGCTCCTACAATGAGCAGTTCTTC. It codes for CASSLTALQSSYNEQFF.

The V and J genes are TRBV5-1 and TRBJ2-1, with TRBD2 as a possible D gene (6 bases). Trimming left V 4 bases short and J 4 bases short, with 15 bases between. The CDR3 loop spans 15 amino acids. The germline gives CDR1 SGHRS, CDR2 YFSETQ. CDR3 DNA: TGCGCCAGCAGCAAGGGGACTGGGGGTTACAATGAGCAGTTCTTC. Translating gives CASSKGTGGYNEQFF.

In its sample, this clonotype was seen a few times. The genes are TRBV7-2 and TRBJ2-1; 9 bases are a match to TRBD2. J was trimmed by 4 bases and V by 0 bases; bases with no gene match: 4. This CDR3 comprises 16 residues. Germline lookup yields CDR1 SGHTA and CDR2 FQGNSA. The CDR3 DNA reads TGTGCCAGCAGCTTAGCAAGAGCGGGAGGATACAATGAGCAGTTCTTC. Its protein product is CASSLARAGGYNEQFF.

This clonotype was found many times. The gene calls are TRBV6-5 and TRBJ2-2; 8 positions agree with TRBD1. V was clipped by 2 bases and J by 7 bases; unmatched bases: 6. Per the germline V gene, CDR1 is MNHEY and CDR2 is SVGAGI. This CDR3 has 15 residues. The DNA for the CDR3 is TGTGCCAGCAGTTACCAGGGGGCATCGGGCGGGGAGCTGTTTTTT. Residues: CASSYQGASGGELFF.

The rearrangement links TRBV11-2 to TRBJ2-4; 11 bases align to TRBD2. From germline, CDR1 is SGHAT and CDR2 FQNNGV. The length of the CDR3 is 19 residues. After removal of 4 bases from V and 2 bases from J, the junction contained 13 bases not matched to a gene. The CDR3 is CASSSPTSGTLEPKNIQYF. The CDR3 nucleotides are TGTGCCAGCAGCTCACCGACTAGCGGGACCCTTGAACCCAAAAACATTCAGTACTTC.

The chain links TRBV27 to TRBJ2-2; 9 bases line up with TRBD1. With 1 base clipped from V and 4 bases from J, the junction kept 4 bases outside the gene matches. Germline V gives CDR1 MNHEY, CDR2 SMNVEV (reference sequence). The CDR3 extends over 16 amino acids. The CDR3 DNA reads as TGTGCCAGCAGTTTATGGGGGACAGGGTTCACCGGGGAGCTGTTTTTT. It specifies CASSLWGTGFTGELFF.

This clonotype was observed many times. The chain is built from TRBV7-2 and TRBJ2-7; 8 nucleotides agree with TRBD1. Per germline, CDR1 SGHTA and CDR2 FQGNSA. The ends lost 4 bases at V and 2 bases at J; junction bases unmatched: 7. The CDR3 loop spans 15 amino acids. This CDR3 is CASSSQQGGPYEQYF. In nucleotides, the CDR3 is TGTGCCAGCAGCTCCCAACAGGGGGGCCCCTACGAGCAGTACTTC.

This clonotype has ten or more counts. The chain uses TRBV24-1 and TRBJ2-1; D remains ambiguous. The CDR3 is made up of 13 amino acids. CDR1 is KGHDR, CDR2 SFDVKD, per germline. The V gene lost 3 bases and the J gene lost 8 bases, with 10 bases spanning the gap. CDR3 DNA sequence: TGTGCCACCAGTGATGGTAAGCGATATGAGCAGTTCTTC. This sequence encodes CATSDGKRYEQFF.

In its sample, this clonotype was seen many times. The V gene is TRBV15, the J gene TRBJ2-2, with 9 nucleotides matching TRBD2. V dropped 8 bases and J dropped 0; count of bases not matched to a gene: 7. This CDR3 is 16 amino acids long. CDR1 LNHNV and CDR2 YYDKDF come from the germline V gene (reference sequence). The CDR3 protein is CATLQAGGANTGELFF. In nucleotides, the CDR3 is TGTGCCACCTTGCAAGCGGGAGGCGCGAACACCGGGGAGCTGTTTTTT. The entire variable domain, with the rest obtained from reference TRBV15 and TRBJ2-2, is as follows: DAMVIQNPRYQVTQFGKPVTLSCSQTLNHNVMYWYQQKSSQAPKLLFHYYDKDFNNEADTPDNFQSRRPNTSFCFLDIRSPGLGDTAMYLCATLQAGGANTGELFFGEGSRLTVL.

The table lists this clonotype with a few counts. The chain couples TRBV20-1 to TRBJ2-7; weak D call: TRBD2 (5 bases). CDR1 and CDR2 (germline): DFQATT, SNEGSKA (reference sequence). Trimming pared 8 bases from V and 7 bases from J, leaving 18 bases between. This CDR3 spans 12 amino acids. This CDR3 reads CSTLPYREEQYF. Written as DNA, the CDR3 is TGCAGTACCCTCCCATACCGGGAAGAGCAGTACTTC.

At least ten counts were recorded for this clonotype. The chain couples TRBV12-3 or TRBV12-4 to TRBJ1-5, with a tentative D call TRBD1 (5 bases). The CDR3 length is 13 residues. The V and J ends lost 6 bases and 5 bases respectively, with 11 bases between them. The CDR3 spells CASSRDLYQPQHF. In nucleotides, the CDR3 is TGTGCCAGCAGCCGGGACCTTTATCAGCCCCAGCATTTT.

This clonotype was observed a few times. This chain connects TRBV18 to TRBJ2-3; TRBD2 matches at 10 bases. This CDR3 has 16 amino acids. V shed 0 bases and J 7 bases; nucleotides not matched to a gene: 7. Germline CDR1 and CDR2: KGHSH and LQKENI. CDR3 in amino acids: CASSPPGTSGVNTQYF. CDR3 coding DNA: TGTGCCAGCTCACCACCGGGTACTAGCGGGGTAAATACGCAGTATTTT.

This clonotype was detected a few times. The chain has TRBV29-1 and TRBJ2-2; 8 positions agree with TRBD1. Germline V CDR1 and CDR2: SQVTM, ANQGSEA. The CDR3 is 13 amino acids. V gave up 6 bases and J gave up 1 base; unmatched junction bases: 1. CDR3 sequence reads: CSVGTGNTGELFF. The CDR3 DNA sequence: TGCAGCGTAGGGACAGGGAACACCGGGGAGCTGTTTTTT.

This clonotype was counted many times. The chain employs TRBV28 and TRBJ2-2; no definite D call. Germline assignment: CDR1 MDHEN and CDR2 SYDVKM. The CDR3 sequence is 15 residues long. With 2 bases removed from V and 5 bases from J, the gap between germline ends came to 12 bases. The CDR3 loop reads CASSLMVPPTGELFF. DNA of the CDR3: TGTGCCAGCAGTTTAATGGTCCCGCCAACCGGGGAGCTGTTTTTT.

This clonotype was observed many times. The gene calls are TRBV5-6 and TRBJ2-7, with D unclear. This CDR3 is built from 14 residues. V was pared by 2 bases and J by 0 bases, with 9 bases between. Germline-derived CDR1 and CDR2 are SGHDT and YYEEEE. The CDR3 nucleotides are TGTGCCAGCAGCTTCACACAGAGCTCCTACGAGCAGTACTTC. Its translation: CASSFTQSSYEQYF.

This clonotype was observed at least ten times. This chain links TRBV3-1 with TRBJ2-3; D ambiguous. Trimming took 0 bases from V and 2 from J, leaving 12 bases between them. Germline-derived CDR1 and CDR2 are LGHDT and YNNKEL (reference sequence). The CDR3 extends over 16 amino acids. CDR3 sequence: CASSQDLPGVTDTQYF. The CDR3 DNA reads as TGTGCCAGCAGCCAAGATCTCCCAGGAGTCACAGATACGCAGTATTTT.

This rearrangement joins TRBV5-6 to TRBJ2-7, with D uncertain. The CDR3 has 13 residues. The V end was cut by 1 base, the J end by 4 bases, with 9 bases between. Germline loops: CDR1 SGHDT, CDR2 YYEEEE. CDR3 loop: CASSLLGLYEQYF. The CDR3 DNA reads as TGTGCCAGCAGCTTGCTAGGGCTATACGAGCAGTACTTC. The complete variable domain, with remaining parts taken from reference TRBV5-6 and TRBJ2-7, reads DAGVTQSPTHLIKTRGQQVTLRCSPKSGHDTVSWYQQALGQGPQFIFQYYEEEERQRGNFPDRFSGHQFPNYSSELNVNALLLGDSALYLCASSLLGLYEQYFGPGTRLTVT.

This clonotype appeared many times. The chain employs TRBV15 and TRBJ2-1; a weak D match, TRBD2 (5 bases). Germline values: CDR1 LNHNV, CDR2 YYDKDF (reference sequence). The germline V and J ends were trimmed by 3 bases and 5 bases, with 20 bases remaining between them. There are 17 residues in the CDR3. The CDR3: CATSRIPGSAINNEQFF. For the CDR3, the DNA is TGTGCCACCAGCAGGATTCCGGGGTCCGCAATAAACAATGAGCAGTTCTTC.

This clonotype appeared a few times. The chain carries TRBV20-1 and TRBJ2-3, with TRBD1 matching over 9 bases. J lost 6 bases, V lost 0 bases, and 7 bases had no gene match. This CDR3 is 15 amino acids long. Germline CDR1 DFQATT, CDR2 SNEGSKA (reference sequence). In nucleotides, the CDR3 is TGCAGTGCTAGAGAGGCCGGGACAGGGTGGGATACGCAGTATTTT. Protein product: CSAREAGTGWDTQYF.